Listed here are 21 T cell receptor beta chains from one sample, sequenced in a study of OX40 agonist ivuxolimab in advanced cancers. The table came from immunoSEQ multiplex PCR; TCRdb's copy has only in-frame clones and leaves some out. The table lists about 88,000 clones, about 83% of them singletons. Sequenced material: CD4+ or CD8+ T cells sorted from blood, taken in a trial of the OX40 agonist ivuxolimab. These receptor sequences come from an adult with an advanced solid tumor such as melanoma, head and neck, liver or kidney cancer.

The gene calls are TRBV27 and TRBJ2-1; the match to TRBD2 covers 13 bases. The J segment lost 8 bases and the V segment lost 4 bases, leaving 8 bases of the junction unmatched. Germline assignment: CDR1 MNHEY and CDR2 SMNVEV (reference sequence). This CDR3 contains 16 residues. CDR3 in DNA: TGTGCCAGCAGTTCCCGGACTAGCGGGAGTCTTTATGAGCAGTTCTTC. As protein: CASSSRTSGSLYEQFF.

This chain connects TRBV6-1 to TRBJ2-3; D is ambiguous. Germline V gene lookup returns CDR1 MNHNS and CDR2 SASEGT. This CDR3 is built from 14 residues. Deletions cut 4 bases from V and 0 bases from J, with 8 bases between. The DNA of the CDR3 is TGTGCCAGCAGTGTGGGCCTTAGCACAGATACGCAGTATTTT. Its protein product is CASSVGLSTDTQYF.

The chain has TRBV11-2 and TRBJ1-2; 12 bases are shared with TRBD1. Losses at the gene ends were 0 bases for V and 8 bases for J; bases not matched to a gene: 7. The CDR3 sequence is 16 residues long. Germline-derived CDR1 and CDR2 are SGHAT and FQNNGV. The CDR3 DNA reads TGTGCCAGCAGCTTAGATACGGGACAGGGGGCGGAGGGCTACACCTTC. It encodes CASSLDTGQGAEGYTF.

CDR3 DNA: TGCGCCAGCACGACAGGGGGCGGAGATACGCAGTATTTT. It codes for CASTTGGGDTQYF. The genes are TRBV5-1 and TRBJ2-3, with TRBD1 matching over 10 bases. The V and J ends lost 6 bases and 5 bases, in that order; junction bases with no gene match: 3. There are 13 residues in the CDR3. Germline V gives CDR1 SGHRS, CDR2 YFSETQ. The whole variable domain, remainder taken from reference TRBV5-1 and TRBJ2-3, is KAGVTQTPRYLIKTRGQQVTLSCSPISGHRSVSWYQQTPGQGLQFLFEYFSETQRNKGNFPGRFSGRQFSNSRSEMNVSTLELGDSALYLCASTTGGGDTQYFGPGTRLTVL.

The chain links TRBV6-6 to TRBJ2-7; TRBD1 is a possible D gene (6 bases). V lost 7 bases, J lost 1 base, and 11 bases lay in between. The CDR3 contains 13 residues. The germline gives CDR1 MNHNY, CDR2 SVGAGI (reference sequence). CDR3 loop: CASTGTPSYEQYF. The CDR3 DNA sequence: TGTGCCAGCACTGGGACACCGTCCTACGAGCAGTACTTC.

This clone qualifies as medium-sized. The chain combines TRBV15 with TRBJ1-3; 9 nucleotides line up with TRBD1. The germline gives CDR1 LNHNV, CDR2 YYDKDF (reference sequence). The CDR3 is 15 amino acids. V lost 5 bases to trimming and J lost 4 bases; unmatched junction nucleotides: 6. The CDR3 reads CATSGYDRGGNTIYF. Written as DNA, the CDR3 is TGTGCCACCAGCGGATATGACAGGGGGGGAAACACCATATATTTT.

The chain links TRBV7-7 to TRBJ2-5, with 7 bases identical to TRBD1. Trimming at V came to 1 base and at J to 1 base, leaving 6 bases not matched to a gene. CDR3 length: 16 residues. Germline loops: CDR1 SSHAT, CDR2 FNYEAQ (reference sequence). CDR3 protein: CASSLEGQAPQETQYF. CDR3 DNA sequence: TGTGCCAGCAGCTTAGAAGGACAGGCCCCCCAAGAGACCCAGTACTTC.

The chain couples TRBV5-4 to TRBJ2-2; 12 bases match TRBD2. Per the germline V gene, CDR1 is SGHNT and CDR2 is YYREEE (reference sequence). With V trimmed by 4 bases and J by 0 bases, 4 bases remained unmatched. CDR3 size: 17 residues. CDR3: CASSGGLAGPNTGELFF. The DNA of the CDR3 is TGTGCCAGCAGCGGAGGACTAGCGGGGCCGAACACCGGGGAGCTGTTTTTT.

In its sample, this clone was seen a few times. This chain joins TRBV5-5 and TRBJ1-5; no clear D gene. Trimming removed 0 bases at V and 3 bases at J, with 19 bases between. Germline-derived CDR1 and CDR2 are SGHKS and YYEKEE (reference sequence). CDR3 size: 18 residues. CDR3 nucleotide sequence: TGTGCCAGCAGCTTGGGTTGGGGTGCCGACGGTGACAATCAGCCCCAGCATTTT. Its protein is CASSLGWGADGDNQPQHF. The whole variable domain, remainder taken from reference TRBV5-5 and TRBJ1-5, is DAGVTQSPTHLIKTRGQQVTLRCSPISGHKSVSWYQQVLGQGPQFIFQYYEKEERGRGNFPDRFSARQFPNYSSELNVNALLLGDSALYLCASSLGWGADGDNQPQHFGDGTRLSIL.

The genes are TRBV5-4 and TRBJ1-1; TRBD1 might be the D (6 bases). The CDR3 loop spans 16 amino acids. Trimming cost V 4 bases and J 3 bases, with 19 bases left between them. Looked up from germline, CDR1 is SGHNT and CDR2 is YYREEE (reference sequence). Here the CDR3 DNA reads TGTGCCAGCAGCGCGATACGTGGGGGGCAGGACACTGAAGCTTTCTTT. Translated, it gives CASSAIRGGQDTEAFF.

The V call is TRBV5-4, the J call TRBJ2-6; D not certain. Trimming took 5 bases from V and 4 from J, leaving 7 bases between them. This CDR3 has 13 amino acids. Per germline, CDR1 SGHNT and CDR2 YYREEE (reference sequence). CDR3: CASRQAGANVLTF. The CDR3 DNA sequence: TGTGCCAGCAGGCAAGCAGGGGCCAACGTCCTGACTTTC.

The chain joins TRBV5-4 to TRBJ2-3, with D possibly being TRBD1 (6 bases). This CDR3 comprises 16 residues. CDR1 and CDR2 from the germline V gene are SGHNT and YYREEE (reference sequence). V was trimmed by 5 bases and J by 0 bases, leaving 16 bases between them. This CDR3 reads CASSPGQLSSTDTQYF. The CDR3 DNA reads TGTGCCAGCAGTCCGGGACAACTCTCTAGCACAGATACGCAGTATTTT.

The rearrangement uses TRBV9 and TRBJ2-5; D gene uncertain. This CDR3 contains 13 residues. Deletions cut 3 bases from V and 8 bases from J, with 14 bases between. Germline CDR1 SGDLS, CDR2 YYNGEE. In DNA form, the CDR3 reads TGTGCCAGCAGCGGAGCCTCGTGGAAAACCCAGTACTTC. Encoded protein: CASSGASWKTQYF.

This chain joins TRBV4-3 and TRBJ2-7; maybe TRBD2 (6 bases). This CDR3 has 14 residues. Trimming stripped 2 bases from V and 2 bases from J, with 10 bases between. Germline values: CDR1 LGHNA, CDR2 YSLEER. The CDR3 nucleotides read TGCGCCAGCAGCCAACAATCGGGGGCCTACGAGCAGTACTTC. It is translated as CASSQQSGAYEQYF.

This rearrangement joins TRBV9 to TRBJ1-2; 7 bases are a match to TRBD1. J was trimmed by 3 bases and V by 3 bases; bases with no gene match: 5. The CDR3 runs to 14 residues. The germline gives CDR1 SGDLS, CDR2 YYNGEE. The CDR3 reads CASSGTGADYGYTF. The CDR3 bases are TGTGCCAGCAGCGGGACAGGTGCCGACTATGGCTACACCTTC.

The rearrangement joins TRBV11-3 to TRBJ2-1; no clear D. Trimming removed 2 bases at V and 3 bases at J, with 5 bases between. CDR1 and CDR2 from the germline V gene are SGHNT and YENEEA. The CDR3 sequence is 13 residues long. In nucleotides, the CDR3 is TGTGCCAGCAGCTTAACAAGCTACAATGAGCAGTTCTTC. Residues: CASSLTSYNEQFF.

V and J are TRBV14 and TRBJ2-2; maybe TRBD1 (6 bases). Trimming removed 2 bases from V and 6 bases from J, with 10 bases in between. This CDR3 has 14 residues. Germline CDR1 reads SGHDN; CDR2 reads FVKESK. The CDR3 sequence is CASSQNREPGELFF. CDR3 DNA: TGTGCCAGCAGCCAAAACAGGGAACCCGGGGAGCTGTTTTTT.

The genes are TRBV5-6 and TRBJ2-2; TRBD2 might be the D (5 bases). Trimming pared 3 bases from V and 9 bases from J, leaving 15 bases between. Per germline, CDR1 SGHDT and CDR2 YYEEEE. The CDR3 length is 14 residues. In DNA, the CDR3 is TGTGCCAGCAGCTGGACGGGATCTAACCGGGAGCTGTTTTTT. Its translation is CASSWTGSNRELFF.

This clone came up once. V gene TRBV7-2 combines with J gene TRBJ2-3, with D tentatively TRBD1 or TRBD2 (5 bases each). Germline V gene sequence: CDR1 SGHTA, CDR2 FQGNSA. Trimming pared 5 bases from V and 5 bases from J, leaving 17 bases between. This CDR3 is built from 15 residues. CDR3: CASSARDGVEDTQYF. CDR3 in DNA: TGTGCCAGCAGCGCCCGGGACGGGGTTGAAGATACGCAGTATTTT.

The J gene is TRBJ2-7, the V gene TRBV5-1, with D possibly being TRBD2 (6 bases). The V gene's germline CDR1 is SGHRS and CDR2 YFSETQ. With 0 bases removed from V and 4 bases from J, the gap between germline ends came to 11 bases. CDR3 size: 14 residues. CDR3 nucleotides: TGCGCCAGCAGCTTGGTTGCAGGGACTTACGAGCAGTACTTC. Its protein is CASSLVAGTYEQYF.

CDR3 in amino acids: CASSVDARANYGYTF. CDR3 sequence (DNA): TGTGCCAGCAGCGTGGATGCCCGAGCTAACTATGGCTACACCTTC. The chain recombines TRBV9 with TRBJ1-2; unclear D gene. This CDR3 is built from 15 residues. The V end was cut by 2 bases, the J end by 0 bases, with 11 bases between. CDR1 is SGDLS, CDR2 YYNGEE, per germline.